This record looks at one T cell receptor (beta chain) sequence and its context. Its antigen is not known. The ends lost 0 bases at V and 7 bases at J; junction bases unmatched: 8. The CDR3 covers 16 residues. The germline CDR1 and CDR2 sequences are MGHDK and SYGVNS. The data are from a study of OX40 agonist ivuxolimab in advanced cancers. Study details: Patients treated during dose escalation were battling hepatocellular carcinoma, melanoma, renal cell or head and neck cancer.

The method was immunoSEQ multiplex PCR; TCRdb's version includes in-frame clones alone and lacks a portion of them. Here the sample spans about 100,000 clones, approximately 90% being singletons. The study's findings and limits: Mean expanded clone counts were higher in CD8+ than CD4+ T cells. With doses of 0.1 to 3.0 mg/kg, CD4+ and CD8+ blood T cells had undergone clonal expansion by week 6. In a subset of nonresponders, normalized T-cell clonal expansion was also low.

This TCR was recovered from an adult with an advanced solid tumor such as melanoma, head and neck, liver or kidney cancer. Here the sequenced sample was CD4+ or CD8+ T cells sorted from blood, taken in a trial of the OX40 agonist ivuxolimab. This sequence joins TRBV25-1 and TRBJ2-1; TRBD2 aligns across 8 bases. The CDR3 DNA reads as TGTGCCAGCAGTGAATACGGCGGGAGGATAGTTAATGAGCAGTTCTTC. Translating it yields CASSEYGGRIVNEQFF.